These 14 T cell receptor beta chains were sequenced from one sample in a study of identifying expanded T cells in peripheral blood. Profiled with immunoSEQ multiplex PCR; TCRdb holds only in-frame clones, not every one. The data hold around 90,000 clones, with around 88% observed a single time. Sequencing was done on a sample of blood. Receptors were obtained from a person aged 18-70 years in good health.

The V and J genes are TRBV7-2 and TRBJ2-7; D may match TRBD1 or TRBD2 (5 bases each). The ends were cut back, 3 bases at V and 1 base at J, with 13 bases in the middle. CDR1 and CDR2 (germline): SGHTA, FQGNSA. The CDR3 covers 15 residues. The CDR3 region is CASSFAGTGSYEQYF. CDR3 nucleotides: TGTGCCAGCAGCTTCGCCGGGACGGGTTCCTACGAGCAGTACTTC. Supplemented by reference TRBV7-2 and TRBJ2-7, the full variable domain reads GAGVSQSPSNKVTEKGKDVELRCDPISGHTALYWYRQSLGQGLEFLIYFQGNSAPDKSGLPSDRFSAERTGGSVSTLTIQRTQQEDSAVYLCASSFAGTGSYEQYFGPGTRLTVT.

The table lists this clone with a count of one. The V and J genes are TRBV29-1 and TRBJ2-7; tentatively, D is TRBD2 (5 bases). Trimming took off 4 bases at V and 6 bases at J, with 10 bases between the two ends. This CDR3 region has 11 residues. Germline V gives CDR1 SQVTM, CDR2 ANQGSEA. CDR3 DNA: TGCAGCGTTGGAGCTAGCTTCGAGCAGTACTTC. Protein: CSVGASFEQYF.

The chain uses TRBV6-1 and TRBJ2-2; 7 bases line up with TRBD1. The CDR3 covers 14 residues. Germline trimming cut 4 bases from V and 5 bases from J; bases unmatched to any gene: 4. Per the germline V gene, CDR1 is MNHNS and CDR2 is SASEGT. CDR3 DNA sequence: TGTGCCAGCAGTGGCACAGGGGAAACCGGGGAGCTGTTTTTT. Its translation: CASSGTGETGELFF.

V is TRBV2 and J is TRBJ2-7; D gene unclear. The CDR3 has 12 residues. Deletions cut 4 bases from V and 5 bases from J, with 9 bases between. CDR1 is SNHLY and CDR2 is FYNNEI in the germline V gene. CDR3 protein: CASSVVRDEQYF. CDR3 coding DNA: TGTGCCAGCAGTGTCGTTCGGGACGAGCAGTACTTC.

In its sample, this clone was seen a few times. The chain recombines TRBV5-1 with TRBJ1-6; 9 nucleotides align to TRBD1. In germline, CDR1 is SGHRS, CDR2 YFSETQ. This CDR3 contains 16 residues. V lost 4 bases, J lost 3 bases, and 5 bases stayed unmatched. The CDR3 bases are TGCGCCAGCAGCCACGGACAGGGGATCTATAATTCACCCCTCCACTTT. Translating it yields CASSHGQGIYNSPLHF.

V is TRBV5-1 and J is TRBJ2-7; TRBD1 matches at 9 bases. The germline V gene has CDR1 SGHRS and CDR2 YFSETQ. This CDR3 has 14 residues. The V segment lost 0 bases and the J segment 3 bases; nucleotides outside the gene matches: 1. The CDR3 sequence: CASSLETGGYEQYF. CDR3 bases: TGCGCCAGCAGCTTGGAGACAGGGGGCTACGAGCAGTACTTC. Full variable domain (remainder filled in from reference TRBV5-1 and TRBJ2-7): KAGVTQTPRYLIKTRGQQVTLSCSPISGHRSVSWYQQTPGQGLQFLFEYFSETQRNKGNFPGRFSGRQFSNSRSEMNVSTLELGDSALYLCASSLETGGYEQYFGPGTRLTVT.

CDR3 in amino acids: CATSSRQGDYEQYF. CDR3 coding DNA: TGTGCCACCAGCTCCAGACAGGGGGACTACGAGCAGTACTTC. The chain couples TRBV15 to TRBJ2-7, with 9 bases lining up with TRBD1. CDR3 size: 14 residues. V dropped 5 bases and J dropped 3; count of bases not matched to a gene: 5. Looked up from germline, CDR1 is LNHNV and CDR2 is YYDKDF (reference sequence).

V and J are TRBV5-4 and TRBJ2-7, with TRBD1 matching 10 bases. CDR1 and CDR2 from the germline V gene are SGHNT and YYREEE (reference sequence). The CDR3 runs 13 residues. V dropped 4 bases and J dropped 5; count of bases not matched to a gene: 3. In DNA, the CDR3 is TGTGCCAGCAGCCCGGACAGGGGGGACGAGCAGTACTTC. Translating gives CASSPDRGDEQYF. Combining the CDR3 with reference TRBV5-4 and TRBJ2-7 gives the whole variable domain ETGVTQSPTHLIKTRGQQVTLRCSSQSGHNTVSWYQQALGQGPQFIFQYYREEENGRGNFPPRFSGLQFPNYSSELNVNALELDDSALYLCASSPDRGDEQYFGPGTRLTVT.

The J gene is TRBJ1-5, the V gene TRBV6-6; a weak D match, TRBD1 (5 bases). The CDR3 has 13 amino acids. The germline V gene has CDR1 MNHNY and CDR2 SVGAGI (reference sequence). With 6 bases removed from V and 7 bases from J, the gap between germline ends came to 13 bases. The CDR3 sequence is CASSPRESQPQHF. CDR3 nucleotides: TGTGCCAGCAGCCCCAGGGAAAGCCAGCCCCAGCATTTT.

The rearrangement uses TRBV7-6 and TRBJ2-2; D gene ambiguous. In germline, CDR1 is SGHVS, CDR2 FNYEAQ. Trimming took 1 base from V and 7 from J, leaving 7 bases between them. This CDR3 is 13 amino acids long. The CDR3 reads CASSLVRYGELFF. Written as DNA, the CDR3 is TGTGCCAGCAGCTTAGTACGCTACGGGGAGCTGTTTTTT.

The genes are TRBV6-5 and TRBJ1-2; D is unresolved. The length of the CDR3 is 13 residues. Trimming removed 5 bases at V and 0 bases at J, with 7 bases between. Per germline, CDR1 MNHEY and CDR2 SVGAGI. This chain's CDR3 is CASSRAANYGYTF. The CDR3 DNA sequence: TGTGCCAGCAGTAGGGCGGCTAACTATGGCTACACCTTC.

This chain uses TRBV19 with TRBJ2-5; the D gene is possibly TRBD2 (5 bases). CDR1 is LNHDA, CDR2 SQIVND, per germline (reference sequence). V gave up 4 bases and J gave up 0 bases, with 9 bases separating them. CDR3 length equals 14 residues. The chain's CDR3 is CASSNADYQETQYF. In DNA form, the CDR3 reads TGTGCCAGTAGTAACGCGGACTACCAAGAGACCCAGTACTTC.

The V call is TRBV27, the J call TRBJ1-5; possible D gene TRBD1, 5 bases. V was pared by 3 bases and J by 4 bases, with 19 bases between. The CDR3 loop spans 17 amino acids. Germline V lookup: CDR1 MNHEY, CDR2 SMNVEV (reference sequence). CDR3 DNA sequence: TGTGCCAGCAGTTTGCTGAGCTTAAAGGGACTGAATCAGCCCCAGCATTTT. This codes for CASSLLSLKGLNQPQHF.

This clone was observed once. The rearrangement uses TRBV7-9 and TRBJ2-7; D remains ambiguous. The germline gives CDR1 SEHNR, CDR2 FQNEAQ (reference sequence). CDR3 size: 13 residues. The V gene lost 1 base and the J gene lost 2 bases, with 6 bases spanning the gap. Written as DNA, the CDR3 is TGTGCCAGCAGCTTAGGGCGGACCTACGAGCAGTACTTC. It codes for CASSLGRTYEQYF. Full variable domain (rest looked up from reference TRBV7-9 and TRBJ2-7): DTGVSQNPRHKITKRGQNVTFRCDPISEHNRLYWYRQTLGQGPEFLTYFQNEAQLEKSRLLSDRFSAERPKGSFSTLEIQRTEQGDSAMYLCASSLGRTYEQYFGPGTRLTVT.